The clone carrying this TCR beta chain was seen once. In the source study's methods: Amplification of reference gene primers was used by the study to estimate nucleated cell counts. Some clones are missing from TCRdb's copy, which holds only in-frame ones; the method was immunoSEQ multiplex PCR. V and J calls and clone size come straight from that table; D and trimming were deduced from the DNA. The sample lists around 200,000 clones, approximately 85% seen once, with approximately 11% in the top ten. This sample is drawn from a study of blood T cell repertoires in COVID-19. In the study overall: T cells, B-cell-depleted T cells, or PBMCs supplied cDNA or gDNA.

Looked up from germline, CDR1 is WNHNN and CDR2 is SYGVQD (reference sequence). The ends lost 6 bases at V and 8 bases at J; junction bases unmatched: 10. CDR3 length: 16 amino acids. The rearrangement links TRBV10-1 to TRBJ2-4; 13 bases line up with TRBD2. The clonotype was recovered from a human donor with active or convalescent COVID-19. The donor label of this sample is uncertain. Sequenced input: peripheral blood. CDR3 DNA sequence: TGCGCCAGCAGCCGAGGACTAGCGGGAGCAGCAGACATTCAGTACTTC. Its protein product is CASSRGLAGAADIQYF.